This T cell receptor beta chain is drawn from a study of beta chain features in type 1 diabetes (dated by TCRdb to 2017 to 2018). Background on the whole study: Mean age, gender distribution, total cell number and subset yield did not differ between patients and healthy donors. A total of about 110,000,000 sorted cells were examined across all samples, and a strong correlation was observed between cell number per subset and RNA yield. The study compared the TCRB repertoires of sorted circulating CD4+ T cell subsets in recently diagnosed type 1 diabetes patients with those in matched healthy donors. Whereas all 30 or so donors provided naive and central memory subsets, regulatory and stem cell-like memory subsets were isolated from just 8 patients and about 8 healthy donors.

The High Capacity cDNA Reverse Transcription Kit was used to reverse transcribe all of the isolated RNA, meaning that expressed TCRB transcripts were what got sequenced. Deep immunoSEQ sequencing was performed on naive, central memory and regulatory T cell samples, with an average of approximately 4 million total reads per sample. After sorted cells were lysed in RLT buffer, RNA was extracted with DNase-treated RNeasy Micro or Mini kits, with the choice depending on cell number. Each cell subset was processed separately to prevent cross-contamination, with patient and healthy donor samples processed together. TCRB sequences were amplified from cDNA with the immunoSEQ multiplex PCR, producing 87-bp fragments spanning the CDR3 region. Sequencing of the amplicons was done on the Illumina HiSeq platform. In the original analysis: PCR bias was computationally corrected using synthetic template baselines, reads within Hamming distance 2 were collapsed, and singletons that could not be merged were discarded. Reads were aligned against IMGT to assign V, D and J genes, CDR3 length and insertions or deletions at six rearrangement sites. Within each subset, clonotype counts were normalized to sorted cell number, and only after that were true diversity and Gini coefficients computed with the tcR R package. Repertoire sharing was quantified using the overlap coefficient calculated on TCRB nucleotide sequences. Out-of-frame TCRB sequences from naive cells were analyzed to stand in for the pre-selection repertoire. TCRdb limited this immuneACCESS table to in-frame rearrangements with V and J called. A share of clones is missing; checked studies link under half to unresolved V genes, and the rest is unexplained. V and J calls and clone size follow that table, whereas D and trimming were derived from the DNA. This sample gives over 200,000 clones in total; about a tenth of them show up just once. The ten largest clones add up to more than 0.015% of the sample.

This clone occurred a few times. Its antigen specificity is not known. Base quality data are lacking; no much larger clone is found one base away. From cysteine to phenylalanine, the CDR3 is 13 amino acids long. Only CDR3 DNA remains: 39 bases, in frame from the first base. V loses 6 bases of germline sequence and J loses 3 bases, and the interval between the two ends is 12 bases. CDR1 and CDR2 (SNHLY, FYNNEI) derive from the germline V gene. A single peripheral blood draw of approximately 0.11 L on average was collected from each donor into heparinised tubes. A BD FACSAria II and a panel including CD45RO, CCR7, CD25, CD127, CD95 and CD27 were used to sort naive, central memory, regulatory and stem cell-like memory CD4+ T cells. Purity was above 95% for every sorted population. Right away, PBMCs were isolated by Lymphoprep density gradient centrifugation and were stained directly, with no culture step. So that batch effects would be minimized, each experiment stained and sorted samples in pairs, pairing one healthy donor with one patient.

On the study overall, not on this receptor specifically: Only small numbers of individuals were included in the HLA sub-analyses, which left unresolved whether HLA type had any influence on TCRB rearrangement. At VDJ recombination sites, patients with type 1 diabetes made fewer insertions and deleted more nucleotides, a pattern implying thymic rearrangement abnormalities. Naive, central memory and regulatory TCRB repertoires appeared more similar among patients than among healthy donors. Shorter templates might have been favored by PCR, but patient and control samples were amplified and corrected together, so both groups would have been affected equally by any skew. Because cDNA rather than genomic DNA was sequenced, highly expressing activated cells could have been over-represented, although no difference in activation and CD3 levels was found between groups. Type 1 diabetes patients showed a moderate but significant shortening of TCRB CDR3 length in all four CD4+ subsets.

The specimen was naive CD4+ T cells from blood. This sample's cell subset or site label indicates: true naive CD4+ T cells. This TCR was recovered from a man in his thirties or forties with type 1 diabetes. The rearranged chain carries TRBV2 and TRBJ2-7; TRBD1 is a weak D gene call, 6 bases matching. CDR3 region: CASRDTGIYEQYF. The sequence in DNA is TGTGCCAGCAGGGATACAGGGATCTACGAGCAGTACTTC.